This is a list of T cell receptor beta chains from one sample in a study of immune evolution from preneoplasia to lung adenocarcinoma. Sequenced by immunoSEQ multiplex PCR; TCRdb stores in-frame clones only, minus some. The sample shows tens of thousands of clones, 60% to 75% of them seen only once. Sequenced input: FFPE invasive lung adenocarcinoma tissue. These receptors were obtained from a person between 55 and 70 years old with lung adenocarcinoma. Each CDR3 is given with its conserved first and last residue. The D gene is left open where the match is weak. For some rows the clone size is stated as once, few or many, or as a class when expanded; others skip it.

d_gene,v_gene,j_gene,abundance,CDR3nt,CDR3aa
.,TRBV11-2,TRBJ2-5,.,TGTGCCAGCAGCTCTCTACTCAGGTACCAAGAGACCCAGTACTTC,CASSSLLRYQETQYF
TRBD1,TRBV27,TRBJ1-2,once,TGTGCCAGCAGTTTAGGACAGGGTACGATAGGCTACACCTTC,CASSLGQGTIGYTF
TRBD1,TRBV11-2,TRBJ1-5,once,TGTGCCAGCAGCTTTACAGGGGAACCCCAGCATTTT,CASSFTGEPQHF
TRBD2,TRBV19,TRBJ2-1,.,TGTGCCAGTAGTATCCTAGCGGGAGAAGGGAATGAGCAGTTCTTC,CASSILAGEGNEQFF
.,TRBV4-1,TRBJ2-7,large,TGCGCCAGCAGCCAACCAGGGGCCCTGGGCTCGTACGAGCAGTACTTC,CASSQPGALGSYEQYF
TRBD2,TRBV2,TRBJ2-7,.,TGTGCCAGCGGGAGGGACCAGACCTACGAGCAGTACTTC,CASGRDQTYEQYF
.,TRBV29-1,TRBJ1-2,.,TGCAGCGCGACAGAGAACTATGGCTACACCTTC,CSATENYGYTF
TRBD1,TRBV5-1,TRBJ1-4,.,TGCGCCAGCAGCGGCGGGACAGCGGATGGAAAACTGTTTTTT,CASSGGTADGKLFF
TRBD2,TRBV11-3,TRBJ2-1,.,TGTGCCAGCAGCTTAGGTTCCAGCGGGAGTTCCAATGAGCAGTTCTTC,CASSLGSSGSSNEQFF
TRBD1,TRBV9,TRBJ2-2,.,TGTGCCAGCAGCGTTGGGGACAGACAGACCGGGGAGCTGTTTTTT,CASSVGDRQTGELFF
.,TRBV7-2,TRBJ2-3,.,TGTGCCAGCAGGGACCCAGCTACAGATACGCAGTATTTT,CASRDPATDTQYF
.,TRBV11-1,TRBJ1-1,once,TGTGCCAGCAGCATCTTGGAGGGGACTGAAGCTTTCTTT,CASSILEGTEAFF
.,TRBV11-2,TRBJ2-5,.,TGTGCCAGCAGTTGGACCGGGACTCCCCGGGAAACCCAGTACTTC,CASSWTGTPRETQYF
.,TRBV10-3,TRBJ1-2,.,TGTGCCATCAGTGATCGACCCGTCAGGTATGGCTACACCTTC,CAISDRPVRYGYTF
.,TRBV21-1,TRBJ1-2,.,TGTGCCAGCAGCAAAGCGTCTCTGTCCGGGACAGGGGCTTCTGGCTACACCTTC,CASSKASLSGTGASGYTF
.,TRBV6-1,TRBJ2-1,.,TGTGCCAGCAGGATAGGGGGGCAAGCCTACAATGAGCAGTTCTTC,CASRIGGQAYNEQFF
.,TRBV28,TRBJ2-2,few,TGTGCCAGCAGTTTAAGGTCAGGCGGGGAGCTGTTTTTT,CASSLRSGGELFF
TRBD2,TRBV5-4,TRBJ2-1,few,TGTGCCAGCAGCTTGGGGATAGCGGGAGGCGCCTACAATGAGCAGTTCTTC,CASSLGIAGGAYNEQFF